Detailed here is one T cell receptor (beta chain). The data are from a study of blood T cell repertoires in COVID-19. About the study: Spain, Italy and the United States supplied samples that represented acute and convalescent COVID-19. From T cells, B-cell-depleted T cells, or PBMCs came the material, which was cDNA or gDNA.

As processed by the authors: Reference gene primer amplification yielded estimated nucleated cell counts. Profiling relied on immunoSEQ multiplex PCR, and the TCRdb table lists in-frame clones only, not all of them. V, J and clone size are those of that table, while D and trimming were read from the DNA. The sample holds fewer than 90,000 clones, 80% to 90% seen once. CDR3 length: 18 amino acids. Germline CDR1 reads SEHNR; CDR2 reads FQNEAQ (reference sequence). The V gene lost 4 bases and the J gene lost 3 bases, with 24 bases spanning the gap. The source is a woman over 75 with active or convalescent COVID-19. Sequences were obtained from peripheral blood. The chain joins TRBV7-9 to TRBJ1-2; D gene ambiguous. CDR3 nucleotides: TGTGCCAGCAGCTCTACCGGTTATCCAGGACCGAGGGACTATGGCTACACCTTC. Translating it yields CASSSTGYPGPRDYGYTF.